Following are 14 T cell receptor beta chains from one sample sequenced in a study of regulatory T cells in long-lasting Graves disease. Building the TCR beta libraries relied on iRepertoire HTBI primers, and CDR3 regions underwent Arm-PCR. TCRdb re-called the multiplex PCR reads with MiXCR, one entry per CDR3 protein. This sample has roughly 530,000 distinct CDR3 sequences, with 16% found just once. Time point here: newly diagnosed GD, antithyroid drugs for less than 3 months. Following extraction of RNA from PBMCs, that RNA was used to make the TCR library. A further study also used this sample, focusing on T cells in Graves' hyperthyroidism and ophthalmopathy.

Here the sequenced sample was peripheral blood mononuclear cells (PBMCs), taken at new diagnosis, from a patient treated with antithyroid drugs. The receptors shown here come from a woman aged 40 to 65 with Graves disease.

This clonotype was counted at least ten times. The rearrangement joins TRBV6-1 to TRBJ2-1, with D uncertain. V was trimmed by 2 bases and J by 0 bases, leaving 14 bases between them. The CDR3 runs 17 residues. The germline gives CDR1 MNHNS, CDR2 SASEGT. The chain's CDR3 is CASSESLAVGSYNEQFF. The CDR3 DNA sequence: TGTGCCAGCAGTGAAAGTCTTGCCGTCGGCTCCTACAATGAGCAGTTCTTC.

This clonotype was found many times. The genes are TRBV12-3 or TRBV12-4 and TRBJ2-3; D may be TRBD1 or TRBD2 (5 bases each). This CDR3 is built from 14 residues. Trimming removed 6 bases at V and 5 bases at J, with 15 bases between. CDR3 sequence: CASSQGPSLDTQYF. The DNA of the CDR3 is TGTGCCAGCAGCCAGGGCCCTAGCTTAGATACGCAGTATTTT.

This chain uses TRBV5-1 with TRBJ1-3; D perhaps matches TRBD1 (5 bases). V was trimmed by 1 base and J by 7 bases, leaving 18 bases between them. The germline V gene has CDR1 SGHRS and CDR2 YFSETQ. The CDR3 spans 16 residues. The CDR3 spells CASSLRFLGVRNTIYF. The CDR3 nucleotides read TGCGCCAGCAGCTTGAGGTTTTTGGGGGTTCGGAACACCATATATTTT.

This clonotype was seen many times. The chain employs TRBV5-1 and TRBJ2-2; D may be TRBD1 (6 bases). The CDR3 is 15 residues long. V was shortened by 0 bases and J by 6 bases, with 12 bases between the two germline ends. The germline CDR1 and CDR2 sequences are SGHRS and YFSETQ. Here the CDR3 DNA reads TGCGCCAGCAGCTTGGACGCAAGGGGGTCCGGGGAGCTGTTTTTT. Encoded protein: CASSLDARGSGELFF.

This clonotype showed up many times. The chain has TRBV28 and TRBJ2-1; TRBD2 agrees at 11 bases. This CDR3 spans 15 amino acids. V was clipped by 7 bases and J by 6 bases; unmatched bases: 8. Germline loops: CDR1 MDHEN, CDR2 SYDVKM. This CDR3 is CASTQTSGAPNEQFF. The CDR3 bases are TGTGCCAGCACCCAGACTAGCGGGGCCCCCAATGAGCAGTTCTTC.

The chain uses TRBV10-3 and TRBJ2-2, with 7 bases fitting TRBD1. The CDR3 spans 16 residues. After removal of 4 bases from V and 0 bases from J, the junction contained 5 bases not matched to a gene. The germline V gene encodes CDR1 ENHRY and CDR2 SYGVKD. CDR3 in DNA: TGTGCCATCAGTGGGGCCAGGGGGACGAACACCGGGGAGCTGTTTTTT. Residues: CAISGARGTNTGELFF.

This clonotype was seen repeatedly, ten times or more. At one end the junction does not follow the germline gene, possibly because of a read error. The gene calls are TRBV5-1 and TRBJ2-3; unclear D gene. CDR1 is SGHRS and CDR2 is YFSETQ in the germline V gene. The CDR3 length is 15 residues. The CDR3 here is CASSLALERTYTQYF. DNA of the CDR3: TGCGCCAGCAGCTTGGCCTTGGAACGCACATATACGCAGTATTTT.

The genes are TRBV4-1 and TRBJ2-3; D gene uncertain. The V gene's germline CDR1 is MGHRA and CDR2 YSYEKL. The CDR3 loop spans 10 amino acids. Trimming took off 8 bases at V and 10 bases at J, with 10 bases between the two ends. CDR3 loop: CASAGSSQYF. Written as DNA, the CDR3 is TGCGCCAGCGCAGGTTCGTCGCAGTATTTT.

The genes are TRBV15 and TRBJ1-3; D possibly corresponds to TRBD1 (5 bases). The CDR3 totals 16 residues. Trimming took 0 bases from V and 2 from J, leaving 11 bases between them. Germline V gene lookup returns CDR1 LNHNV and CDR2 YYDKDF (reference sequence). As DNA, the CDR3 is TGTGCCACCAGCAGAGATAGGGGATCGGCTGGAAACACCATATATTTT. Translating gives CATSRDRGSAGNTIYF.

There are a few counts of this clonotype. The V and J genes are TRBV19 and TRBJ1-1, with TRBD1 as a possible D gene (6 bases). CDR1 and CDR2 from the germline V gene are LNHDA and SQIVND (reference sequence). This CDR3 has 16 residues. Trimming pared 7 bases from V and 0 bases from J, leaving 18 bases between. CDR3 nucleotides: TGTGCCAGTAAGAGGCAGGGGTCTTTTATGAACACTGAAGCTTTCTTT. It codes for CASKRQGSFMNTEAFF.

This clonotype was seen ten or more times. This chain connects TRBV27 to TRBJ2-1, with 9 bases identical to TRBD2. Germline assignment: CDR1 MNHEY and CDR2 SMNVEV (reference sequence). Trimming took 6 bases from V and 4 from J; bases not matched to a gene: 7. The CDR3 loop spans 15 amino acids. CDR3 bases: TGTGCCAGCAGACCAGCGGGGGGCCTTTACAATGAGCAGTTCTTC. It is translated as CASRPAGGLYNEQFF.

This clonotype has only a few counts. This chain links TRBV19 with TRBJ1-5; D might be TRBD1 (6 bases). The CDR3 has 15 amino acids. CDR1 is LNHDA, CDR2 SQIVND, per germline (reference sequence). V was shortened by 5 bases and J by 6 bases, with 17 bases between the two germline ends. The CDR3 nucleotides are TGTGCCAGTAGTGTACAAACAGGGTCGAGTCAGCCCCAGCATTTT. This gives the protein CASSVQTGSSQPQHF. The whole variable domain, filled in from reference TRBV19 and TRBJ1-5, reads DGGITQSPKYLFRKEGQNVTLSCEQNLNHDAMYWYRQDPGQGLRLIYYSQIVNDFQKGDIAEGYSVSREKKESFPLTVTSAQKNPTAFYLCASSVQTGSSQPQHFGDGTRLSIL.

This clonotype came up many times. This chain uses TRBV29-1 with TRBJ1-1; no firm D call. The CDR3 length is 14 residues. V lost 7 bases and J lost 1, with 16 bases in between. Germline V gene lookup returns CDR1 SQVTM and CDR2 ANQGSEA. The CDR3 region has the DNA TGCAGCGGCGGTCGAAGTGGAGGGAACACTGAAGCTTTCTTT. Translating it yields CSGGRSGGNTEAFF. Full variable domain (missing parts from reference TRBV29-1 and TRBJ1-1): SAVISQKPSRDICQRGTSLTIQCQVDSQVTMMFWYRQQPGQSLTLIATANQGSEATYESGFVIDKFPISRPNLTFSTLTVSNMSPEDSSIYLCSGGRSGGNTEAFFGQGTRLTVV.

This clonotype has ten or more counts. The chain has TRBV2 and TRBJ1-2; no reliable D call. The CDR3 is made up of 13 amino acids. Looked up from germline, CDR1 is SNHLY and CDR2 is FYNNEI. V shed 3 bases and J shed 8 bases, with 13 bases lying between them. The CDR3 spells CASSEFGSVGYTF. The CDR3 DNA reads TGTGCCAGCAGTGAGTTCGGGTCGGTAGGCTACACCTTC.